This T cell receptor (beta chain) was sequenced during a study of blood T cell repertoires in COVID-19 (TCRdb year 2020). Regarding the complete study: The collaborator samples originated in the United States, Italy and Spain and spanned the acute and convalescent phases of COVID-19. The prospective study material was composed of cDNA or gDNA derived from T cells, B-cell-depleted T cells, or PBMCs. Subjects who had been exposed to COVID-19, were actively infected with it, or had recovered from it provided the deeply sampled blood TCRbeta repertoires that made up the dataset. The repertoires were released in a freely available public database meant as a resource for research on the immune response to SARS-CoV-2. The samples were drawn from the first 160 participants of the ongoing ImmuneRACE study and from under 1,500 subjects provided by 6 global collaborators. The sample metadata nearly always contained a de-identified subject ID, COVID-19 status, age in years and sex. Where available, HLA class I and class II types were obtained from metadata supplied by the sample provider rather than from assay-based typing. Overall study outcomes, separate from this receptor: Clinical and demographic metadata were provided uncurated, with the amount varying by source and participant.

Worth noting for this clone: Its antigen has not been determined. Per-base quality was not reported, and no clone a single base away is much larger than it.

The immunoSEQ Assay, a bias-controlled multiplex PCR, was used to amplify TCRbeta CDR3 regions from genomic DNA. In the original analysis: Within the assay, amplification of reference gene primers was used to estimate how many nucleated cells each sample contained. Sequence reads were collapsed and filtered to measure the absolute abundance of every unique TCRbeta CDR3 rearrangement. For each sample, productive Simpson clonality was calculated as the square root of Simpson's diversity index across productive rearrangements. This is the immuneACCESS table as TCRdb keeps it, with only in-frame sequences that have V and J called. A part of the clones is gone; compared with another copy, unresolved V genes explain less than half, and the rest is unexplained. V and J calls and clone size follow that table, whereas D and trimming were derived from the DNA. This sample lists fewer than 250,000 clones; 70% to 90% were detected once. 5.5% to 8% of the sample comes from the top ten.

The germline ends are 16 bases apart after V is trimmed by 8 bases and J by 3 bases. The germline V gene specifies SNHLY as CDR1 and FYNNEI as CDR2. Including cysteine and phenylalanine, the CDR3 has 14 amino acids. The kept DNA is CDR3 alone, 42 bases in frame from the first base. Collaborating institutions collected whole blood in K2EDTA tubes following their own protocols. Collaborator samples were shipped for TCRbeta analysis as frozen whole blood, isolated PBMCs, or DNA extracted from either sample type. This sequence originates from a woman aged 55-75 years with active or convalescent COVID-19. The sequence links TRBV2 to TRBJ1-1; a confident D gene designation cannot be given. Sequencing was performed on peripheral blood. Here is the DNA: TGTGCCAGCCTGCGAGGATTTTCCGACACTGAAGCTTTCTTT. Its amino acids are CASLRGFSDTEAFF.